This T cell receptor (beta chain) was sequenced in a study of patients and donors after allogeneic stem cell transplantation. Germline CDR1 reads KGHDR; CDR2 reads SFDVKD. Trimming took 9 bases from V and 7 from J; bases not matched to a gene: 5. The CDR3 length is 13 residues. Via MiXCR, TCRdb re-called the RT-PCR reads, giving one row per CDR3 protein. Of about a million distinct CDR3 sequences in the sample, over 15% were seen once. This TCR was sampled from a human donor who was either an allogeneic HSCT recipient or a stem cell or donor lymphocyte infusion donor (not recorded which). It is not recorded whose cells these are; they may come from a transplant donor. This rearrangement joins TRBV24-1 to TRBJ2-1; 10 bases match TRBD2. The specimen sequenced was blood, either unsorted or a sorted T cell fraction (not recorded which). The CDR3, as DNA: TGTGCCACCCTGGAGCGGGAGGGGAATGAGCAGTTCTTC. Its translation is CATLEREGNEQFF.